The 31 T cell receptor beta chains given below trace back to one sample, sequenced in a study of T cells of healthy individuals. TCRdb independently ran MiXCR on the 5' RACE reads; one entry per CDR3 protein. In the table there are fewer than 70,000 distinct CDR3 sequences, roughly 14% of which are singletons. The receptors derive from a human donor in good health.

Concerning this clonotype: An end of the junction does not agree with germline; a read error may underlie this. The gene calls are TRBV19 and TRBJ2-7, with TRBD2 matching 7 bases. Germline CDR1 reads LNHDA; CDR2 reads SQIVND (reference sequence). This CDR3 comprises 15 residues. The CDR3 sequence: CACSIQAGSSYEQYF. DNA of the CDR3: TGTGCCTGTAGTATCCAAGCGGGGAGCTCCTACGAGCAGTACTTC.

There are many counts of this clonotype. The chain employs TRBV7-2 and TRBJ1-1, with D unresolved. From germline, CDR1 is SGHTA and CDR2 FQGNSA. The CDR3 extends over 13 amino acids. The V end lost 1 base, the J end lost 5 bases, and 8 bases lay between the germline ends. The CDR3 DNA is TGTGCCAGCAGCTTAGTAGGGAGAACTGAAGCTTTCTTT. It encodes CASSLVGRTEAFF.

The sample holds many counts of this clonotype. V gene TRBV6-5 combines with J gene TRBJ1-1, with 8 bases lining up with TRBD1. Germline V gene sequence: CDR1 MNHEY, CDR2 SVGAGI. With V trimmed by 6 bases and J by 5 bases, 8 bases remained unmatched. The length of the CDR3 is 14 residues. This chain's CDR3 is CASRDTGGQTEAFF. The CDR3 DNA follows: TGTGCCAGCAGGGATACAGGGGGACAGACTGAAGCTTTCTTT.

This clonotype came up many times. CDR3 sequence reads: CASSQDWGPNNEQFF. The CDR3 region has the DNA TGCGCCAGCAGCCAAGACTGGGGCCCCAACAATGAGCAGTTCTTC. The chain uses TRBV4-3 and TRBJ2-1; weak D call: TRBD1 (5 bases). The CDR3 sequence is 15 residues long. V lost 0 bases, J lost 5 bases, and 11 bases lay in between. Per the germline V gene, CDR1 is LGHNA and CDR2 is YSLEER.

This clonotype was picked up a small number of times. The CDR3: CASTPGGSPHNEQFF. The DNA for the CDR3 is TGTGCCAGTACGCCAGGCGGGAGTCCCCACAATGAGCAGTTCTTC. The chain is built from TRBV19 and TRBJ2-1; TRBD2 agrees at 7 bases. Germline V gene sequence: CDR1 LNHDA, CDR2 SQIVND (reference sequence). CDR3 length: 15 residues. The V and J ends lost 7 bases and 5 bases, in that order; junction bases with no gene match: 11.

This clonotype was detected a few times. This chain connects TRBV6-5 to TRBJ1-1; D perhaps matches TRBD1 (5 bases). Trimming stripped 5 bases from V and 4 bases from J, with 11 bases between. The CDR3 runs to 13 residues. Germline V gene data show CDR1 as MNHEY and CDR2 as SVGAGI. The CDR3 DNA follows: TGTGCCAGCAGTCTCAGACAGTCCACTGAAGCTTTCTTT. Translation: CASSLRQSTEAFF.

This clonotype was counted only a few times. V usage is TRBV18 and J usage is TRBJ2-4; 7 bases align to TRBD2. Germline CDR1 KGHSH, CDR2 LQKENI. Trimming took 6 bases from V and 0 from J; bases not matched to a gene: 17. The CDR3 extends over 19 amino acids. The DNA for the CDR3 is TGTGCCAGCTCCCACCCCACTAGCGCTTCTGCGCTAGCCAAAAACATTCAGTACTTC. This encodes CASSHPTSASALAKNIQYF.

The chain joins TRBV9 to TRBJ2-1; D could derive from TRBD1 or TRBD2 (6 bases each). V lost 0 bases and J lost 6, with 13 bases in between. Per the germline V gene, CDR1 is SGDLS and CDR2 is YYNGEE. This CDR3 contains 15 residues. CDR3 amino acids: CASSVEGGLINEQFF. The CDR3 DNA reads TGTGCCAGCAGCGTAGAGGGGGGATTAATCAATGAGCAGTTCTTC.

By frequency in the sample, this clonotype is medium-sized. J is TRBJ2-7 and V is TRBV7-2; D remains unclear. The germline gives CDR1 SGHTA, CDR2 FQGNSA. CDR3 length: 12 amino acids. V was trimmed by 1 base and J by 5 bases, leaving 6 bases between them. The DNA of the CDR3 is TGTGCCAGCAGCTTAGTTCCCCACGAGCAGTACTTC. Translated: CASSLVPHEQYF.

This chain joins TRBV11-3 and TRBJ1-1, with TRBD1 matching over 7 bases. CDR3 length: 14 amino acids. Trimming removed 4 bases from V and 1 base from J; junction bases left unmatched: 3. CDR1 is SGHNT and CDR2 is YENEEA in the germline V gene. CDR3: CASSSGQANTEAFF. The CDR3 DNA reads as TGTGCCAGCAGCTCCGGACAGGCGAACACTGAAGCTTTCTTT.

This chain uses TRBV25-1 with TRBJ2-4, with TRBD2 identical over 7 bases. The germline V gene has CDR1 MGHDK and CDR2 SYGVNS. V dropped 7 bases and J dropped 8; count of bases not matched to a gene: 5. This CDR3 has 12 amino acids. Here the CDR3 reads CASTSGGDIQYF. The CDR3 bases are TGTGCCAGCACCTCTGGGGGGGACATTCAGTACTTC. Filled out from reference TRBV25-1 and TRBJ2-4, the complete variable domain reads EADIYQTPRYLVIGTGKKITLECSQTMGHDKMYWYQQDPGMELHLIHYSYGVNSTEKGDLSSESTVSRIRTEHFPLTLESARPSHTSQYLCASTSGGDIQYFGAGTRLSVL.

On this clonotype itself: Being one base from a much bigger clone, this may be a read error. Likely a read error: the CDR3 ends without its conserved phenylalanine or tryptophan. The V gene is TRBV6-5, the J gene TRBJ1-1; D call uncertain. The V and J ends lost 0 bases and 1 base respectively, with 15 bases between them. The length of the CDR3 is 17 residues. The germline V gene has CDR1 MNHEY and CDR2 SVGAGI. The DNA of the CDR3 is TGTGCCAGCAGTTACTCGTTGCCCAAGAGACAGAACACTGAAGCTTTCTCT. Translating gives CASSYSLPKRQNTEAFS.

The rearrangement links TRBV7-8 to TRBJ2-7, with TRBD2 matching over 7 bases. The V gene's germline CDR1 is SGHVS and CDR2 FQNEAQ. V lost 2 bases and J lost 2; bases outside the gene matches: 9. The CDR3 runs to 16 residues. The CDR3 reads CASSLLAGVPPYEQYF. The CDR3 DNA follows: TGTGCCAGCAGCTTATTGGCGGGGGTACCCCCCTACGAGCAGTACTTC.

This sequence joins TRBV5-6 and TRBJ2-7, with D perhaps matching TRBD1 (5 bases). V shed 4 bases and J shed 1 base, with 12 bases lying between them. CDR1 and CDR2 from the germline V gene are SGHDT and YYEEEE. The CDR3 spans 14 residues. The CDR3 reads CASSPRRTSYEQYF. CDR3 nucleotides: TGTGCCAGCAGCCCGAGGCGGACATCCTACGAGCAGTACTTC.

This chain links TRBV19 with TRBJ2-5; D is perhaps TRBD1 (6 bases). The CDR3 contains 16 residues. Germline CDR1 reads LNHDA; CDR2 reads SQIVND (reference sequence). Trimming took off 3 bases at V and 2 bases at J, with 16 bases between the two ends. The CDR3 DNA follows: TGTGCCAGTAGTATGGCAGGGGTCCCCTTACAAGAGACCCAGTACTTC. This codes for CASSMAGVPLQETQYF.

This clonotype was seen only a few times. This chain uses TRBV7-8 with TRBJ2-5; 10 bases map to TRBD2. Germline CDR1 reads SGHVS; CDR2 reads FQNEAQ. The CDR3 runs to 20 residues. V was pared by 1 base and J by 3 bases, with 17 bases of the junction left unmatched. The CDR3 sequence: CASSLGRVAGGSGAEETQYF. The CDR3, as DNA: TGTGCCAGCAGCTTAGGGAGGGTAGCGGGGGGCTCCGGTGCTGAAGAGACCCAGTACTTC.

This clonotype was seen at least ten times. The chain combines TRBV4-3 with TRBJ2-1; 13 bases line up with TRBD2. The trim removed 1 base at V and 12 bases at J, leaving 6 bases unmatched. Per germline, CDR1 LGHNA and CDR2 YSLEER. The CDR3 has 15 amino acids. The CDR3 sequence: CASSQGTSGSGGQFF. The CDR3 DNA follows: TGCGCCAGCAGCCAAGGGACTAGCGGGAGTGGGGGGCAGTTCTTC.

In its sample, this clonotype was seen a few times. The gene calls are TRBV24-1 and TRBJ1-3; a weak D match, TRBD1 (5 bases). CDR3 size: 15 residues. Between the trimmed V and J ends, which lost 3 bases and 0 bases, there was a span of 8 bases. CDR1 is KGHDR, CDR2 SFDVKD, per germline. The CDR3 sequence is CATSDLRDSGNTIYF. In DNA, the CDR3 is TGTGCCACCAGTGATCTCAGGGACTCTGGAAACACCATATATTTT.

This chain links TRBV5-1 with TRBJ2-3; D remains unclear. Germline V gene sequence: CDR1 SGHRS, CDR2 YFSETQ. This CDR3 comprises 15 residues. V dropped 2 bases and J dropped 2 bases, with 12 bases sitting between them. CDR3 nucleotide sequence: TGCGCCAGCAGCTTATCCAAGGCCTACACAGATACGCAGTATTTT. Translation gives CASSLSKAYTDTQYF. The full variable domain, with the rest looked up from reference TRBV5-1 and TRBJ2-3, is KAGVTQTPRYLIKTRGQQVTLSCSPISGHRSVSWYQQTPGQGLQFLFEYFSETQRNKGNFPGRFSGRQFSNSRSEMNVSTLELGDSALYLCASSLSKAYTDTQYFGPGTRLTVL.

This clonotype was seen repeatedly, ten times or more. This rearrangement joins TRBV20-1 to TRBJ2-7; 10 bases line up with TRBD1. J lost 2 bases, V lost 0 bases, and 7 bases had no gene match. Germline CDR1 DFQATT, CDR2 SNEGSKA (reference sequence). CDR3 length: 16 residues. In DNA, the CDR3 is TGCAGTGCTAGAGATATGGGACAGGGGAGGACCTACGAGCAGTACTTC. Residues: CSARDMGQGRTYEQYF.

The V and J genes are TRBV28 and TRBJ1-2; TRBD1 is a possible D gene (5 bases). The CDR3 totals 10 residues. In germline, CDR1 is MDHEN, CDR2 SYDVKM. The V end lost 5 bases, the J end lost 12 bases, and 10 bases lay between the germline ends. DNA of the CDR3: TGTGCCAGCAGTCGGGGGGTTGACACCTTC. This gives the protein CASSRGVDTF.

This clonotype was seen at least ten times. The chain couples TRBV24-1 to TRBJ2-5, with 8 bases aligning to TRBD1. J gave up 2 bases and V 1 base, and 5 bases lay outside the gene matches. Germline CDR1 reads KGHDR; CDR2 reads SFDVKD. This CDR3 region has 16 residues. As DNA, the CDR3 is TGTGCCACCAGTGATTTCTCCAGGACAGGGCAAGAGACCCAGTACTTC. Its protein product is CATSDFSRTGQETQYF.

This clonotype was counted a few times. The chain links TRBV9 to TRBJ2-3, with TRBD1 matching over 7 bases. The CDR3 has 16 amino acids. Germline V lookup: CDR1 SGDLS, CDR2 YYNGEE. V lost 4 bases, J lost 0 bases, and 8 bases stayed unmatched. The CDR3 spells CASSLDRVHSTDTQYF. Written as DNA, the CDR3 is TGTGCCAGCAGCCTTGACAGGGTCCATAGCACAGATACGCAGTATTTT.

This rearrangement joins TRBV5-1 to TRBJ2-1; 14 bases match TRBD2. Losses at the gene ends were 2 bases for V and 7 bases for J; bases not matched to a gene: 11. Germline V gene lookup returns CDR1 SGHRS and CDR2 YFSETQ. The CDR3 has 18 amino acids. The CDR3 reads CASSFEASGTSGRNEQFF. The CDR3 DNA reads as TGCGCCAGCAGCTTTGAAGCCTCCGGGACTAGCGGGAGAAATGAGCAGTTCTTC.

This clonotype was seen a handful of times. The chain uses TRBV5-1 and TRBJ1-1; D gene ambiguous. This CDR3 region has 12 residues. V was cut by 1 base and J by 7 bases, with 8 bases left in between. Germline V gene sequence: CDR1 SGHRS, CDR2 YFSETQ. This CDR3 reads CASSLREGEAFF. The DNA for the CDR3 is TGCGCCAGCAGCTTGCGGGAAGGTGAAGCTTTCTTT.

This clonotype was seen a few times. The chain uses TRBV10-3 and TRBJ1-2; D gene uncertain. The ends were cut back, 10 bases at V and 4 bases at J, with 13 bases in the middle. CDR3 length: 12 amino acids. Germline V gene sequence: CDR1 ENHRY, CDR2 SYGVKD. CDR3 nucleotide sequence: TGTGCCACCGCCTATGGGCCCTATGGCTACACCTTC. Its protein product is CATAYGPYGYTF.

V usage is TRBV6-2 or TRBV6-3 and J usage is TRBJ2-7; the match to TRBD1 covers 7 bases. The CDR3 runs to 16 residues. The germline V gene encodes CDR1 MNHEY and CDR2 SVGEGT. J gave up 6 bases and V 1 base, and 12 bases lay outside the gene matches. In DNA, the CDR3 is TGTGCCAGCAGTTACTGGCCGACAGGGAACTCCGGCGAGCAGTACTTC. Residues: CASSYWPTGNSGEQYF.

This clonotype was counted between two and nine times. The V call is TRBV6-5, the J call TRBJ2-7; 7 bases map to TRBD1. CDR3 length: 13 residues. Losses at the gene ends were 6 bases for V and 2 bases for J; bases not matched to a gene: 4. Germline CDR1 reads MNHEY; CDR2 reads SVGAGI. The DNA of the CDR3 is TGTGCCAGCAGACAGGGACAGACCTACGAGCAGTACTTC. It yields the protein CASRQGQTYEQYF.

This clonotype was detected only a few times. The rearrangement joins TRBV2 to TRBJ1-3; D remains unclear. Germline-derived CDR1 and CDR2 are SNHLY and FYNNEI. CDR3 length: 11 amino acids. Between the trimmed V and J ends, which lost 7 bases and 12 bases, there was a span of 13 bases. The CDR3 spells CASNLGGIIYF. In DNA, the CDR3 is TGTGCCAGCAACCTGGGTGGGATCATATATTTT.

This clonotype appeared many times. This chain uses TRBV7-2 with TRBJ1-2; no clear D. The CDR3 has 14 amino acids. V dropped 1 base and J dropped 4 bases, with 10 bases sitting between them. Germline V lookup: CDR1 SGHTA, CDR2 FQGNSA. CDR3 bases: TGTGCCAGCAGCTTAGACGGGCCGTCCTATGGCTACACCTTC. It translates to CASSLDGPSYGYTF.

This clonotype was picked up many times. The chain has TRBV20-1 and TRBJ2-1, with 10 bases fitting TRBD2. V shed 1 base and J 4 bases; nucleotides not matched to a gene: 4. Germline V gene sequence: CDR1 DFQATT, CDR2 SNEGSKA (reference sequence). The CDR3 length is 15 residues. The CDR3 nucleotides read TGCAGTGCTAGAGGGCTAGCGGGAGATTACAATGAGCAGTTCTTC. This gives the protein CSARGLAGDYNEQFF.